The rows below give T cell receptor beta chains drawn from one sample of a study of blood T cell repertoires in COVID-19. The protocol was immunoSEQ multiplex PCR, while the TCRdb copy is restricted to in-frame clones and leaves out a portion. The repertoire consists of approximately 270,000 clones, with around 88% occurring once and the leading ten covering roughly 6%. The sequencing input was peripheral blood. All receptors derive from a woman aged 25 to 39 with COVID-19, enrolled during active disease. The CDR3 runs from the conserved cysteine through the conserved F or W.

j_call: TRBJ1-1
v_call: TRBV5-1
cdr3_aa: CASSLGGTGGFAEAFF

j_call: TRBJ2-1
v_call: TRBV5-4
cdr3_aa: CASSKRWTSGRVNEQFF

j_call: TRBJ2-3
v_call: TRBV18
cdr3_aa: CASSRSLTMADTQYF

j_call: TRBJ1-2
v_call: TRBV29-1
cdr3_aa: CSVADRVEGYTF

j_call: TRBJ1-1
v_call: TRBV5-5
cdr3_aa: CASSSAGVAFF

j_call: TRBJ2-5
v_call: TRBV7-9
cdr3_aa: CASSSRGPETQYF

j_call: TRBJ2-2
v_call: TRBV3-1/TRBV3-2
cdr3_aa: CASSDFPPGYTGELFF

j_call: TRBJ2-5
v_call: TRBV9
cdr3_aa: CASSVAGQETQYF

j_call: TRBJ1-2
v_call: TRBV6-4
cdr3_aa: CASSGGQGATYGYTF

j_call: TRBJ2-2
v_call: TRBV11-3
cdr3_aa: CASSARQAGELFF

j_call: TRBJ2-5
v_call: TRBV6-6
cdr3_aa: CASSYSIVGDIAQYF

j_call: TRBJ2-5
v_call: TRBV11-1
cdr3_aa: CASSLEARQETQYF

j_call: TRBJ2-3
v_call: TRBV21-1
cdr3_aa: CASSNHLAGATDTQYF

j_call: TRBJ2-3
v_call: TRBV24-1
cdr3_aa: CATSEAGTGVDTQYF

j_call: TRBJ2-1
v_call: TRBV6-2/TRBV6-3
cdr3_aa: CASSYLADSYNEQFF

j_call: TRBJ2-2
v_call: TRBV11-2
cdr3_aa: CASSARGTVNTGELFF

j_call: TRBJ2-5
v_call: TRBV4-2
cdr3_aa: CASSQDTDTETQYF

j_call: TRBJ2-1
v_call: TRBV3-1/TRBV3-2
cdr3_aa: CASSQAPSPEQFF

j_call: TRBJ2-3
v_call: TRBV6-5
cdr3_aa: CASSYRQGRPDTQYF

j_call: TRBJ1-1
v_call: TRBV11-3
cdr3_aa: CASSHGAGETTEAFF

j_call: TRBJ1-5
v_call: TRBV19
cdr3_aa: CASSRDRGFQPQHF

j_call: TRBJ2-7
v_call: TRBV6-2/TRBV6-3
cdr3_aa: CASSYQGTYEQYF

j_call: TRBJ2-3
v_call: TRBV6-2/TRBV6-3
cdr3_aa: CASSYSTLGQGEFDTQYF

j_call: TRBJ2-7
v_call: TRBV6-4
cdr3_aa: CASSNRDRVTPSYEQYF

j_call: TRBJ2-1
v_call: TRBV9
cdr3_aa: CASSVSGGGYYNEQFF

j_call: TRBJ1-4
v_call: TRBV10-1
cdr3_aa: CASSESQGANEKLFF

j_call: TRBJ2-2
v_call: TRBV7-7
cdr3_aa: CASSPRAGLPNTGELFF

j_call: TRBJ2-1
v_call: TRBV29-1
cdr3_aa: CSGRTGAINEQFF

j_call: TRBJ1-1
v_call: TRBV10-3
cdr3_aa: CAISDTGAPEAFF

j_call: TRBJ1-2
v_call: TRBV6-5
cdr3_aa: CASSYGAGGRGYTF

j_call: TRBJ1-5
v_call: TRBV27
cdr3_aa: CASTSGRGHQPQHF

j_call: TRBJ2-1
v_call: TRBV6-2/TRBV6-3
cdr3_aa: CASSWLTENEQFF

j_call: TRBJ2-7
v_call: TRBV19
cdr3_aa: CASSPGQGNEQYF

j_call: TRBJ2-5
v_call: TRBV11-2
cdr3_aa: CASSFTGTGGGNQYF

j_call: TRBJ1-4
v_call: TRBV2
cdr3_aa: CASTGQPNEKLFF

j_call: TRBJ2-7
v_call: TRBV6-1
cdr3_aa: CASSEGDYRYEQYF

j_call: TRBJ2-7
v_call: TRBV21-1
cdr3_aa: CASSNPARGLPTHDFYEQYF

j_call: TRBJ2-1
v_call: TRBV6-2/TRBV6-3
cdr3_aa: CASSRQGRGLNEQFF

j_call: TRBJ1-2
v_call: TRBV19
cdr3_aa: CASIPGQGREYGYTF